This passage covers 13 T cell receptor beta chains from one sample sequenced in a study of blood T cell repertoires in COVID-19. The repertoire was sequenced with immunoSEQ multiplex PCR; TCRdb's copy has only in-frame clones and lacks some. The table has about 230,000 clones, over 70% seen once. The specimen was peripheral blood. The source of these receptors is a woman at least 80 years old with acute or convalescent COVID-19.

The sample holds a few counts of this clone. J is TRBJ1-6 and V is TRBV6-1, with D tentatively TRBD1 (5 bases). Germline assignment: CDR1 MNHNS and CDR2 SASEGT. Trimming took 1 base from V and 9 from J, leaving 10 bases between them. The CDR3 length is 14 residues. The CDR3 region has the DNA TGTGCCAGCAGTGAAGTGGCAGGGTCTTCACCCCTCCACTTT. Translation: CASSEVAGSSPLHF.

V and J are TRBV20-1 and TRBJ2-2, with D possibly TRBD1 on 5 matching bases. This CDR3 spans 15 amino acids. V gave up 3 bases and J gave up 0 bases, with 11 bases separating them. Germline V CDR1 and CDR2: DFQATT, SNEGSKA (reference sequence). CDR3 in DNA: TGCAGTGCTAGTCTGGGGCAGGCGAACACCGGGGAGCTGTTTTTT. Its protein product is CSASLGQANTGELFF.

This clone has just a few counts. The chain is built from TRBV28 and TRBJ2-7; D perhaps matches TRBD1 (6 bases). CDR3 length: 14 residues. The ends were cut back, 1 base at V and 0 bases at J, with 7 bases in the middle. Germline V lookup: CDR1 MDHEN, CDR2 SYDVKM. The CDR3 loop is CASSLYRVSYEQYF. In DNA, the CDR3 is TGTGCCAGCAGTTTATACAGGGTCTCCTACGAGCAGTACTTC.

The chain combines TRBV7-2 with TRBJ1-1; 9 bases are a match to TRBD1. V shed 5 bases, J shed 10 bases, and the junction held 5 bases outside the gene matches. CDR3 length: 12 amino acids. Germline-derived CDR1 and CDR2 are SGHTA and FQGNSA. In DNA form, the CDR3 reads TGTGCCAGCAGCGTACAGGGGGCGCGAGCTTTCTTT. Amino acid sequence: CASSVQGARAFF.

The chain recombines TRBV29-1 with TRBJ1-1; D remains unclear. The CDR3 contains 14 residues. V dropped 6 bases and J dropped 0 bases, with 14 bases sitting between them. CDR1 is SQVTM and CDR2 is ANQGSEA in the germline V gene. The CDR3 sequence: CSVKVAGMNTEAFF. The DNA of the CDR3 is TGCAGCGTGAAAGTGGCGGGTATGAACACTGAAGCTTTCTTT.

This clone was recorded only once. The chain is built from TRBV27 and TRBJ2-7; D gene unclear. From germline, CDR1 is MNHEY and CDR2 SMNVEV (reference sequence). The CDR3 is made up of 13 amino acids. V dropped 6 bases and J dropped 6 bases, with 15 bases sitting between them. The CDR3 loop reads CASSRRELGEQYF. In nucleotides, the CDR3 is TGTGCCAGCAGCCGCCGCGAGCTCGGCGAGCAGTACTTC.

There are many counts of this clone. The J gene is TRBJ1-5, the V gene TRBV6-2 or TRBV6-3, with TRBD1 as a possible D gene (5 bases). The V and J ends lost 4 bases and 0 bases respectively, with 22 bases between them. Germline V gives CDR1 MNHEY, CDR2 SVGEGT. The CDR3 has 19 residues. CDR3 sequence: CASSSLQNPTEYSNQPQHF. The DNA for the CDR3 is TGTGCCAGCAGTTCCCTCCAAAATCCGACAGAGTATAGCAATCAGCCCCAGCATTTT.

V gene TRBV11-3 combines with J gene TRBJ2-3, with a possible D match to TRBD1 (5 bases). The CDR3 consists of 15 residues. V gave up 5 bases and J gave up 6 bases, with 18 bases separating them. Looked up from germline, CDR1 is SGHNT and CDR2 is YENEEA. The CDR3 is CASSQAGRMADTQYF. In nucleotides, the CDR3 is TGTGCCAGCAGCCAGGCAGGGCGAATGGCGGATACGCAGTATTTT. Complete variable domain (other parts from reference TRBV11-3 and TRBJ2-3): EAGVVQSPRYKIIEKKQPVAFWCNPISGHNTLYWYLQNLGQGPELLIRYENEEAVDDSQLPKDRFSAERLKGVDSTLKIQPAELGDSAVYLCASSQAGRMADTQYFGPGTRLTVL.

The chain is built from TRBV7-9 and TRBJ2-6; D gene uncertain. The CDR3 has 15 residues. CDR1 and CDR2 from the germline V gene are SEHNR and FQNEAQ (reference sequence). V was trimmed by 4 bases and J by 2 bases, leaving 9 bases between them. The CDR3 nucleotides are TGTGCCAGCAGCTCTAGGTTCACTGGGGCCAACGTCCTGACTTTC. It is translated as CASSSRFTGANVLTF.

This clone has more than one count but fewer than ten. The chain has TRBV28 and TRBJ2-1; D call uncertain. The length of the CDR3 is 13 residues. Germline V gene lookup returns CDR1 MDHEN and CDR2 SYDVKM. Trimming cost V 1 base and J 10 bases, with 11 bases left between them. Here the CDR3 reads CASSLSRLREQFF. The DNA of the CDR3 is TGTGCCAGCAGTTTATCAAGACTTCGCGAGCAGTTCTTC.

In DNA form, the CDR3 reads TGTGCCAGCAATCTACTCAATATGCAAGAGACCCAGTACTTC. Translation: CASNLLNMQETQYF. The rearrangement uses TRBV6-6 and TRBJ2-5, with D unresolved. In germline, CDR1 is MNHNY, CDR2 SVGAGI (reference sequence). CDR3 length equals 14 residues. Deletions cut 7 bases from V and 2 bases from J, with 14 bases between.

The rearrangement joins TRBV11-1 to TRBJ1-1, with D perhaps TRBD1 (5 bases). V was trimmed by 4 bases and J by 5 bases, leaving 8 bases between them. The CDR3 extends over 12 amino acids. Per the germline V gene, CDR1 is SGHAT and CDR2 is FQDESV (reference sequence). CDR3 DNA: TGTGCCAGCAGCTCAGGGTTAACTGAAGCTTTCTTT. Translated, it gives CASSSGLTEAFF.

CDR3 DNA sequence: TGTGCCAGCAGCCAAGAAAACAGGGGGATATACGAGCAGTACTTC. As protein: CASSQENRGIYEQYF. The rearrangement uses TRBV4-2 and TRBJ2-7, with 8 bases fitting TRBD1. This CDR3 has 15 amino acids. J was trimmed by 4 bases and V by 0 bases; bases with no gene match: 5. Germline assignment: CDR1 LGHNA and CDR2 YNFKEQ.